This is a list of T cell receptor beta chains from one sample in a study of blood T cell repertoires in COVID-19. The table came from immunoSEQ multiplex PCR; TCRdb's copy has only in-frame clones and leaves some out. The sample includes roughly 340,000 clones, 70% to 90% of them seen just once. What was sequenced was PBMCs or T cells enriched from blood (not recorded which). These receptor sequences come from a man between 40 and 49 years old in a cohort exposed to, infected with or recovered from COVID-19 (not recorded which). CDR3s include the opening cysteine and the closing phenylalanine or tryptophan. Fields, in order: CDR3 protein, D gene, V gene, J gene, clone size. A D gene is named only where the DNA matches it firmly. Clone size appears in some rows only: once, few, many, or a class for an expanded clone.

CASSSRGQGTNSYNSPLHF,TRBD1,TRBV18,TRBJ1-6,-
CSVGGRSYNEQFF,-,TRBV29-1,TRBJ2-1,-
CASSPRLAGDTQYF,-,TRBV3-1/TRBV3-2,TRBJ2-3,-
CASSQDRGQGSYEQYF,-,TRBV4-1,TRBJ2-7,-
CASSVREGNIQYF,TRBD2,TRBV2,TRBJ2-4,-
CASSFTSDPETQYF,TRBD2,TRBV5-1,TRBJ2-5,-
CAISELEREFNEQFF,TRBD2,TRBV10-3,TRBJ2-1,-
CASRPTGTSSTGELFF,TRBD2,TRBV10-2,TRBJ2-2,-
CASSLRHGTGYSPLHF,TRBD1,TRBV3-1/TRBV3-2,TRBJ1-6,-
CASDLPDSMSQPQHF,-,TRBV6-5,TRBJ1-5,few
CASSSSAASYEQYF,-,TRBV7-9,TRBJ2-7,-
CASRTSGSDTQYF,TRBD2,TRBV5-1,TRBJ2-3,-
CASSPHGTGSFEQFF,TRBD1,TRBV6-2/TRBV6-3,TRBJ2-1,-
CASSPDRAIRTGELFF,TRBD1,TRBV18,TRBJ2-2,-
CASSGASGQETQYF,-,TRBV11-2,TRBJ2-5,-
CASSRQERQPQHF,-,TRBV7-2,TRBJ1-5,-
CAISESNYPNSYNEQFF,-,TRBV10-3,TRBJ2-1,-
CASSPQAGGTGELFF,TRBD2,TRBV18,TRBJ2-2,few
CASSPQASDYNEQFF,-,TRBV7-6,TRBJ2-1,-